The rows below give T cell receptor beta chains drawn from one sample of a study of cytomegalovirus exposure and HLA in healthy donors. Data came from immunoSEQ multiplex PCR; TCRdb stores just in-frame clones and leaves some out. The sample yields 150,000 or so clones, around 78% seen once. The sequencing input was PBMCs. These receptors were taken from a woman aged 18-29 years in good health and CMV-seronegative. Each CDR3 is given with its conserved first and last residue. A D gene is named only where the DNA matches it firmly. Part of the rows lack a size; the others show once, few, many or a class for expanded clones.

V gene	clone size	J gene	D gene	CDR3 DNA	CDR3 protein
TRBV11-3	-	TRBJ1-1	-	TGTGCCAGCAGCAGCGGGACCCCCGGACGGGCTTTCTTT	CASSSGTPGRAFF
TRBV19	-	TRBJ2-5	TRBD2	TGTGCCAGTAGTATAGGGACAGCGGGGGGTCAAGAGACCCAGTACTTC	CASSIGTAGGQETQYF
TRBV7-7	few	TRBJ1-5	-	TGTGCTAGCAGCTTTCAGACTCAATGCCATCAGCCCCAGCATTTT	CASSFQTQCHQPQHF
TRBV11-2	-	TRBJ2-1	TRBD2	TGTGCCAGCAGCTTAAGACTAGCGGGAGGTAAGAGCAATGAGCAGTTCTTC	CASSLRLAGGKSNEQFF
TRBV27	-	TRBJ2-2	TRBD1	TGTGCCAGCTCCTTCCGGGACAGGGTCTCCGGGGAGCTGTTTTTT	CASSFRDRVSGELFF
TRBV18	-	TRBJ2-2	-	TGTGCCAGCTCACCATGGGGGCACACAAACACCGGGGAGCTGTTTTTT	CASSPWGHTNTGELFF
TRBV18	-	TRBJ1-1	-	TGTGCCAGCTCACCAGATGCAGGGAACACTGAAGCTTTCTTT	CASSPDAGNTEAFF
TRBV19	few	TRBJ1-5	-	TGTGCCAGTAGTATAAGGGGCAGTGTATCGGTATTGGATCAGCCCCAGCATTTT	CASSIRGSVSVLDQPQHF
TRBV27	-	TRBJ1-5	-	TGTGCCAGCAGTTTAGCAGGGTATAACAATCAGCCCCAGCATTTT	CASSLAGYNNQPQHF
TRBV19	-	TRBJ1-1	TRBD1	TGTGCCAGTAACCCCTCAGGGGGTCTCACTGAAGCTTTCTTT	CASNPSGGLTEAFF
TRBV28	-	TRBJ2-1	-	TGTGCCAGCAGTCCACGACTGTACAATGAGCAGTTCTTC	CASSPRLYNEQFF
TRBV15	-	TRBJ2-1	TRBD2	TGTGCCACCAGCAGTATCACTAGCGGAGACAATGAGCAGTTCTTC	CATSSITSGDNEQFF
TRBV6-4	once	TRBJ1-1	-	TGTGCCAGCAGCAAGGAGCTGAACACTGAAGCTTTCTTT	CASSKELNTEAFF
TRBV19	-	TRBJ1-1	TRBD1	TGTGCCAGTAAGCTTGGACAGGGGAACACTGAAGCTTTCTTT	CASKLGQGNTEAFF
TRBV7-9	once	TRBJ1-2	-	TGTGCCAGCAGCTTAGCCCAAACGGAGGGCTACACCTTC	CASSLAQTEGYTF
TRBV19	-	TRBJ2-7	-	TGTGCCAGTAGTATGAGCCGGGTACCTGCCTACGAGCAGTACTTC	CASSMSRVPAYEQYF
TRBV7-3	-	TRBJ1-2	TRBD1	TGTGCCAGCAGCTTAACTGGTCAGGGGGCTGGCTACACCTTC	CASSLTGQGAGYTF
TRBV5-5	-	TRBJ1-3	TRBD1	TGTGCCAGCAGCTTGGGGACAGGCGGAAACACCATATATTTT	CASSLGTGGNTIYF
TRBV28	few	TRBJ1-4	TRBD1	TGTGCCAGCAACCCTCCGGGACAGGCTAATGAAAAACTGTTTTTT	CASNPPGQANEKLFF
TRBV9	-	TRBJ1-2	-	TGTGCCAGCAGCGTACAGGGCGACTATGGCTACACCTTC	CASSVQGDYGYTF
TRBV6-5	-	TRBJ1-2	-	TGTGCCAGCAGGACAGGCTCCTATGGCTACACCTTC	CASRTGSYGYTF
TRBV5-1	-	TRBJ2-3	-	TGCGCCAGCAGCTTGGGAATAGTCACAGATACGCAGTATTTT	CASSLGIVTDTQYF
TRBV9	-	TRBJ1-1	-	TGTGCCAGCAGCGTAGATAAGAACTTGCGGACTGAAGCTTTCTTT	CASSVDKNLRTEAFF
TRBV2	once	TRBJ1-2	-	TGTGCCAGCAGTGAATTATACAGCAAGGCAGCTAACTATGGCTACACCTTC	CASSELYSKAANYGYTF
TRBV7-9	-	TRBJ1-4	-	TGTGCCAGCAGCCCGACCTGGGGCGATGAAAAACTGTTTTTT	CASSPTWGDEKLFF
TRBV28	-	TRBJ1-2	TRBD1	TGTGCCAGCAGTGAGGGACAGTCCTATGGCTACACCTTC	CASSEGQSYGYTF
TRBV27	few	TRBJ1-5	TRBD1	TGTGCCAGCAGTTTGGGCCCGACAGGGATCAATCAGCCCCAGCATTTT	CASSLGPTGINQPQHF
TRBV5-8	-	TRBJ1-1	TRBD1	TGTGCCAGCAGAGTTACAGGGGTAAGCACTGAAGCTTTCTTT	CASRVTGVSTEAFF
TRBV7-9	-	TRBJ1-1	-	TGTGCCAGCAGCTTAGGTGCCAGGCTGAACACTGAAGCTTTCTTT	CASSLGARLNTEAFF
TRBV7-8	-	TRBJ2-1	TRBD1	TGTGCCAGCAGCTTGCAGGGGGTAAACTCCTACAATGAGCAGTTCTTC	CASSLQGVNSYNEQFF
TRBV7-3	-	TRBJ2-4	TRBD2	TGTGCCAGCAGCGACACCACTAGCGCACTAGCCAAAAACATTCAGTACTTC	CASSDTTSALAKNIQYF
TRBV7-8	-	TRBJ2-7	TRBD1	TGTGCCAGCAGTGGACAGGACAGGGCAATGGGCGAGCAGTACTTC	CASSGQDRAMGEQYF
TRBV7-9	-	TRBJ1-1	-	TGTGCCAGCAGCTTAGGGGCCCTGAACACTGAAGCTTTCTTT	CASSLGALNTEAFF
TRBV4-1	-	TRBJ1-1	-	TGCGCCAGCAGCCTTACCCCGGGGGGCAAAGGCACTGAAGCTTTCTTT	CASSLTPGGKGTEAFF
TRBV5-8	-	TRBJ2-1	TRBD2	TGTGCCAGCAGCTTTTGGACTAGCAATGAGCAGTTCTTC	CASSFWTSNEQFF
TRBV7-2	-	TRBJ2-3	TRBD2	TGTGCCAGCAGCTTACTAGCGGGAGCGAGCACAGATACGCAGTATTTT	CASSLLAGASTDTQYF
TRBV4-1	-	TRBJ2-1	TRBD2	TGCGCCAGCAGCCACAGGACTAGCGGGGGGAGCTCCTACAATGAGCAGTTCTTC	CASSHRTSGGSSYNEQFF
TRBV5-4	-	TRBJ1-3	-	TGTGCCAGCAGCCGGGGATCGGACAGTAACGTTTACACCATATATTTT	CASSRGSDSNVYTIYF
TRBV5-1	-	TRBJ2-7	-	TGCGCCAGCAGCTTGGCCAGCAGGGGAGAGCCCTACGAGCAGTACTTC	CASSLASRGEPYEQYF
TRBV11-2	few	TRBJ1-1	-	TGTGCCAGCAGCCACTCCGGGACACAGAACACTGAAGCTTTCTTT	CASSHSGTQNTEAFF
TRBV5-1	few	TRBJ1-6	-	TGCGCCAGCAGCTTCGGGACACTCAAGGATAATTCACCCCTCCACTTT	CASSFGTLKDNSPLHF
TRBV5-6	-	TRBJ2-7	-	TGTGCCAGCAGCTTGGCCCCAGGGATGGGGTTCTCCTACGAGCAGTACTTC	CASSLAPGMGFSYEQYF
TRBV9	few	TRBJ1-3	-	TGTGCCAGCAGCGTAGAACTCTCTGGAAACACCATATATTTT	CASSVELSGNTIYF
TRBV11-3	-	TRBJ2-7	-	TGTGCCAGCAGCTGGGCGCGTTTCCCCTACGAGCAGTACTTC	CASSWARFPYEQYF
TRBV7-7	few	TRBJ2-1	-	TGTGCTAGCAGCTTGGAGGGGGCGGATGAGCAGTTCTTC	CASSLEGADEQFF
TRBV7-9	-	TRBJ1-2	-	TGTTCCAGCAGCCGGGGGGGGGATCGGGGCTACACCTTC	CSSSRGGDRGYTF
TRBV4-2	-	TRBJ2-2	-	TGTGCCAGCAGCCAAAGGGAGGTCGGGGAGCTGTTTTTT	CASSQREVGELFF
TRBV27	-	TRBJ2-7	-	TGTGCCAGCGTGGGGGGAACCTACGAGCAGTACTTC	CASVGGTYEQYF
TRBV5-4	-	TRBJ2-3	-	TGTGCCAGCAGCTTGGGACTAGTGGGAACAGATACGCAGTATTTT	CASSLGLVGTDTQYF
TRBV6-1	-	TRBJ1-2	TRBD1	TGTGCCAGCAGTAACAGGGGTGACTACACCTTC	CASSNRGDYTF
TRBV7-3	-	TRBJ2-6	-	TGTGCCAGCAGCCCCTCCCCGCACTCTGGGGCCAACGGCCTGACTTTC	CASSPSPHSGANGLTF
TRBV6-4	few	TRBJ1-4	TRBD1	TGTGCCAGCAGTGACCAAGGACAGGGGGGAAGCGAAAAACTGTTTTTT	CASSDQGQGGSEKLFF
TRBV5-4	few	TRBJ2-5	TRBD1	TGTGCCAGCAGCGATCAGACAGGGGGCCAAGAGACCCAGTACTTC	CASSDQTGGQETQYF
TRBV7-2	-	TRBJ2-7	-	TGTGCCAGCAGCTTTGGACAGACCCCCTACGAGCAGTACTTC	CASSFGQTPYEQYF